The present T cell receptor (beta chain) was sequenced within a study of response to subunit inactivated influenza vaccine. TCRdb itself ran the RT-PCR reads through MiXCR, one entry per CDR3 protein. Here the sample spans around 530,000 distinct CDR3 sequences, 12% being singletons. Overall study results and limits: The study's authors posited that every seasonal influenza vaccination enlists few new T cells.

A few counts support this clonotype. Its antigen remains unidentified. The CDR3 has 16 residues. In germline, CDR1 is SGHTS, CDR2 YDEGEE. V was pared by 2 bases and J by 8 bases, with 10 bases of the junction left unmatched. The J gene is TRBJ2-1, the V gene TRBV5-8; 10 bases match TRBD2. The specimen comprised PBMCs from blood, sampled on the day of vaccination. The TCR originated in a man aged 45-65 years who received an inactivated influenza vaccine. The CDR3 sequence: CASSLGLAGAIDEQFF. The DNA of the CDR3 is TGTGCCAGCAGCTTAGGGCTAGCGGGAGCTATCGATGAGCAGTTCTTC.